Presented here are 8 T cell receptor beta chains from one specimen sequenced in a study of vaccination and CD4 T cells after COVID-19. The treatment here: approximately nine-day PBMC culture with coronavirus spike peptide pools or control peptides (ViraFEST assay). An Oncomine TCR Beta short-read assay was used to sequence the DNA from cultured CD4+ T cells. TCRdb passed the PCR reads through MiXCR, listing each CDR3 protein once. The data show under 20,000 distinct CDR3 sequences, with about four fifths seen just once and approximately 18% held by the top ten. For these receptors, no antigen is known. Source: CD4+ T cells from blood, cultured in vitro, taken after SARS-CoV-2 vaccination. The receptors come from a human donor who received a COVID-19 vaccine.

A single count supports this clonotype. The J gene is TRBJ2-5, the V gene TRBV6-1; D may be TRBD1 or TRBD2 (5 bases each). CDR3 length: 15 amino acids. Germline V gene lookup returns CDR1 MNHNS and CDR2 SASEGT. The V end was cut by 5 bases, the J end by 5 bases, with 18 bases between. CDR3 nucleotide sequence: TGTGCCAGCAGTCAGCTCAGTGGCTGGGGGGAGACCCAGTACTTC. Protein sequence: CASSQLSGWGETQYF.

This sequence joins TRBV20-1 and TRBJ1-2, with D perhaps TRBD1 (5 bases). The CDR3 contains 15 residues. Germline V gene sequence: CDR1 DFQATT, CDR2 SNEGSKA (reference sequence). V was shortened by 0 bases and J by 3 bases, with 14 bases between the two germline ends. Here the CDR3 reads CSARDLGRADYGYTF. Here the CDR3 DNA reads TGCAGTGCTAGAGATCTAGGCAGGGCGGACTATGGCTACACCTTC.

V and J are TRBV2 and TRBJ2-3; D is unclear. CDR3 length: 13 amino acids. CDR1 and CDR2 from the germline V gene are SNHLY and FYNNEI. V dropped 2 bases and J dropped 0 bases, with 3 bases sitting between them. The CDR3 DNA follows: TGTGCCAGCAGTGAATGGAGCACAGATACGCAGTATTTT. This gives the protein CASSEWSTDTQYF.

This clonotype appeared a few times. The chain uses TRBV6-1 and TRBJ1-5, with 7 bases aligning to TRBD1. This CDR3 is 14 amino acids long. Germline-derived CDR1 and CDR2 are MNHNS and SASEGT. The junction had 8 bases not matched to a gene; V was cut back by 6 bases and J by 6 bases. CDR3 bases: TGTGCCAGCAGCGACAGGGATAGGGGTCAGCCCCAGCATTTT. Encoded protein: CASSDRDRGQPQHF.

The CDR3, as DNA: TGTGCCAGCAGCTCGTACAGGGGGACGGAGACCCAGTACTTC. It yields the protein CASSSYRGTETQYF. The chain uses TRBV7-9 and TRBJ2-5, with 8 nucleotides matching TRBD1. This CDR3 is built from 14 residues. V shed 4 bases, J shed 5 bases, and the junction held 6 bases outside the gene matches. Germline CDR1 reads SEHNR; CDR2 reads FQNEAQ (reference sequence).

This clonotype has a handful of counts. The DNA of the CDR3 is TGTGCCAGCAGTTTAGTTTCAGGGGCTCATGGCTACACCTTC. Amino acid sequence: CASSLVSGAHGYTF. This chain uses TRBV28 with TRBJ1-2; D might be TRBD1 (6 bases). Germline V gives CDR1 MDHEN, CDR2 SYDVKM. The V gene lost 2 bases and the J gene lost 6 bases, with 13 bases spanning the gap. This CDR3 region has 14 residues.

The DNA for the CDR3 is TGTGCCAGCAGTTCTTTTGGACGGCTCCACTTT. Translated, it gives CASSSFGRLHF. J is TRBJ1-6 and V is TRBV12-3 or TRBV12-4, with D unresolved. The V gene lost 4 bases and the J gene lost 16 bases, with 11 bases spanning the gap. CDR3 length: 11 residues.

The chain uses TRBV10-3 and TRBJ1-3; 7 positions agree with TRBD1. Germline CDR1 and CDR2: ENHRY and SYGVKD. J gave up 6 bases and V 6 bases, and 5 bases lay outside the gene matches. CDR3 length: 13 amino acids. The CDR3 protein is CAIRGQPENTIYF. CDR3 nucleotides: TGTGCCATCAGGGGACAGCCCGAAAACACCATATATTTT.